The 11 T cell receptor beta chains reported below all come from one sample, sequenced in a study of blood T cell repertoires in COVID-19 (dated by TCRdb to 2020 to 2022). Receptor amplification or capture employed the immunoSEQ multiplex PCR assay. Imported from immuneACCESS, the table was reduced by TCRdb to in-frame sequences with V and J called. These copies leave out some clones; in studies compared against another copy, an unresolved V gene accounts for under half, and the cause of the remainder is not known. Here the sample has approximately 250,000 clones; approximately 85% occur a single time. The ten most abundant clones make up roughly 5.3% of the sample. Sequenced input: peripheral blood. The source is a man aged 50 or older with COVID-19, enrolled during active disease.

The CDR3 is CASSPFPGQGSYEQYF. CDR3 nucleotides: TGTGCCAGCAGCCCTTTCCCGGGACAGGGGTCCTACGAGCAGTACTTC. The chain links TRBV5-4 to TRBJ2-7, with 10 bases that match TRBD1. The germline V gene encodes CDR1 SGHNT and CDR2 YYREEE (reference sequence). Germline trimming cut 4 bases from V and 1 base from J; bases unmatched to any gene: 8. The CDR3 is made up of 16 amino acids.

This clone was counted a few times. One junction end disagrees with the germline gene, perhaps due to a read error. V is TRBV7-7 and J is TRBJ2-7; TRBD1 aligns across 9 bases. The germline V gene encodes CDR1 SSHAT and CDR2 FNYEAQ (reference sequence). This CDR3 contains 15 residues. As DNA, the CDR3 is TGTGCTAGCAGCTTTGGACAGGGGCCAGCCTACGAGCAGTACTTC. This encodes CASSFGQGPAYEQYF.

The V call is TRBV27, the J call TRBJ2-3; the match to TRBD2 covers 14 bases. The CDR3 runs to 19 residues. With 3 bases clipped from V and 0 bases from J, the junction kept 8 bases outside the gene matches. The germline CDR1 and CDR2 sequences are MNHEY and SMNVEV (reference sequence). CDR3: CASSFLPGLAGESTDTQYF. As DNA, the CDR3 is TGTGCCAGCAGTTTTCTCCCGGGACTAGCGGGGGAGAGCACAGATACGCAGTATTTT.

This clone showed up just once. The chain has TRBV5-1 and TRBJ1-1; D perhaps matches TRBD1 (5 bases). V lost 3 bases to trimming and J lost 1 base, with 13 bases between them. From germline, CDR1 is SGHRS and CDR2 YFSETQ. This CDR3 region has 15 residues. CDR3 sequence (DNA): TGCGCCAGCAGCTCATTGGCCGGGGGGAACACTGAAGCTTTCTTT. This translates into CASSSLAGGNTEAFF.

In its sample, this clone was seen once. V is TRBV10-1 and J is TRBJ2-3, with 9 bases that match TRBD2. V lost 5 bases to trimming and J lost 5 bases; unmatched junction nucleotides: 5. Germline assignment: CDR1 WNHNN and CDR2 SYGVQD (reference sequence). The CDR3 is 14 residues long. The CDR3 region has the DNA TGCGCCAGCAGTCCTGCTAGCGGGGAAGATACGCAGTATTTT. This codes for CASSPASGEDTQYF.

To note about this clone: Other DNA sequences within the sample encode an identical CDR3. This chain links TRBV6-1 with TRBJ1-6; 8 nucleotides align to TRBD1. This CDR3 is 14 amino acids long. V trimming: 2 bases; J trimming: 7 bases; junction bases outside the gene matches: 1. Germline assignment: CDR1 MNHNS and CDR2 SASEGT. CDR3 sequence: CASSETGGNSPLHF. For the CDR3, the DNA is TGTGCCAGCAGTGAAACAGGGGGAAATTCACCCCTCCACTTT.

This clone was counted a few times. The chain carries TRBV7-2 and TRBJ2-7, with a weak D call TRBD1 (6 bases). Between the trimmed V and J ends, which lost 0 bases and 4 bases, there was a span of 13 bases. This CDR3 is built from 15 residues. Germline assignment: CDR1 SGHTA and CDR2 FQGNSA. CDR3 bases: TGTGCCAGCAGCTTAGCGGGCAGGGGAATGTACGAGCAGTACTTC. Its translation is CASSLAGRGMYEQYF.

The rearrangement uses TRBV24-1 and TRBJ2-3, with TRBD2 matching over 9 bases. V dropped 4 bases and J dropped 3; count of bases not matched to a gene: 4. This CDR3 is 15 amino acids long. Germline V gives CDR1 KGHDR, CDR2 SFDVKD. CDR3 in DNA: TGTGCCACCAGTGAAAGCGGGGGGCTTACAGATACGCAGTATTTT. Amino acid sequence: CATSESGGLTDTQYF.

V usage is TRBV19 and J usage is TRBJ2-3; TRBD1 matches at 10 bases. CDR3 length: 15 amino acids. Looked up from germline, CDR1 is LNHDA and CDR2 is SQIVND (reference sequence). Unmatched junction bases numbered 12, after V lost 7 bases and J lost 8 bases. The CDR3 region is CASTDGGTGVVTQYF. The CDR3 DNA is TGTGCCAGTACCGATGGCGGGACAGGGGTGGTTACGCAGTATTTT.

The DNA for the CDR3 is TGTGCCAGCAGTTACGGACAGTATGGCTACACCTTC. Translating it yields CASSYGQYGYTF. The chain links TRBV6-5 to TRBJ1-2; tentatively, D is TRBD1 (6 bases). Germline V CDR1 and CDR2: MNHEY, SVGAGI. CDR3 length: 12 amino acids. V shed 2 bases and J shed 5 bases, with 6 bases lying between them.

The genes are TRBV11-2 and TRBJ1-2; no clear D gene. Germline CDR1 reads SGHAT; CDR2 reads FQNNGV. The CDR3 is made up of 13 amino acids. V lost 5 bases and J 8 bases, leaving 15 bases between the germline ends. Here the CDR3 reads CASSPPGVGGYTF. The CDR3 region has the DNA TGTGCCAGCAGCCCCCCCGGGGTTGGCGGCTACACCTTC. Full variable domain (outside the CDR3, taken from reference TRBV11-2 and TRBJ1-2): EAGVAQSPRYKIIEKRQSVAFWCNPISGHATLYWYQQILGQGPKLLIQFQNNGVVDDSQLPKDRFSAERLKGVDSTLKIQPAKLEDSAVYLCASSPPGVGGYTFGSGTRLTVV.